This paragraph covers one TCR beta chain sequence. Its antigen is undetermined. This entry belongs to a study of T cell responses to AZD1222 COVID-19 vaccine. General study points: Spike regions recognized by vaccine-associated CD4 TCRs spanned the protein, led by 160-218 and 743-854. It should be noted that donors were predominantly white British and more often female, and clonal diversity was possibly underestimated. Among spike-specific TCRs, nearly half reportedly target unmutated variant regions. Baseline seropositivity characterized only six AZD1222 recipients.

The V segment lost 4 bases and the J segment 6 bases; nucleotides outside the gene matches: 4. CDR3 size: 15 residues. CDR1 is SGHRS, CDR2 YFSETQ, per germline. TCRdb's copy holds only in-frame clones and misses some; the assay was immunoSEQ multiplex PCR. The repertoire includes 95,000 to 120,000 clones, just over 85% of them detected once, and around 3.2% sits in the top ten. This receptor was taken from an adult in good health. The rearrangement joins TRBV5-1 to TRBJ2-3; 14 nucleotides line up with TRBD2. This sample comprised peripheral blood, obtained on day 0 of AZD1222 vaccination. For the CDR3, the DNA is TGCGCCAGCAGCACCCGACTAGCGGGGGGGGATACGCAGTATTTT. Residues: CASSTRLAGGDTQYF.